This TCR beta chain was retrieved from a study of T cells in localized non-small cell lung cancer. Findings and caveats of the study: Of the tissues analyzed, uninvolved adjacent lung showed maximal T cell clonality, greater than tumor. Median detection of top 100 tumor clones in adjacent lung was 57 clones. Sequencing was limited to one tumor region, leaving the possibility of heterogeneity open. Among blood samples, higher T cell density accompanied longer overall survival.

The repertoire was sequenced with immunoSEQ multiplex PCR; TCRdb's copy has only in-frame clones and lacks some. The sample consists of around 140,000 clones, 80% to 90% of them appearing once. Points on this clone: What it recognizes is unknown.

Specimen: peripheral blood, collected before any cancer treatment. The sequence was collected from a female donor of 60 years or more with stage I lung adenocarcinoma.

DNA of the CDR3: TGTGCCAGCACTCGGCTAGCGGGAGGGCCCATGGACGAGCAGTACTTC. Translating it yields CASTRLAGGPMDEQYF. V and J are TRBV2 and TRBJ2-7; 12 bases are shared with TRBD2. This CDR3 has 16 residues. CDR1 SNHLY and CDR2 FYNNEI come from the germline V gene. The junction had 12 bases not matched to a gene; V was cut back by 7 bases and J by 5 bases.